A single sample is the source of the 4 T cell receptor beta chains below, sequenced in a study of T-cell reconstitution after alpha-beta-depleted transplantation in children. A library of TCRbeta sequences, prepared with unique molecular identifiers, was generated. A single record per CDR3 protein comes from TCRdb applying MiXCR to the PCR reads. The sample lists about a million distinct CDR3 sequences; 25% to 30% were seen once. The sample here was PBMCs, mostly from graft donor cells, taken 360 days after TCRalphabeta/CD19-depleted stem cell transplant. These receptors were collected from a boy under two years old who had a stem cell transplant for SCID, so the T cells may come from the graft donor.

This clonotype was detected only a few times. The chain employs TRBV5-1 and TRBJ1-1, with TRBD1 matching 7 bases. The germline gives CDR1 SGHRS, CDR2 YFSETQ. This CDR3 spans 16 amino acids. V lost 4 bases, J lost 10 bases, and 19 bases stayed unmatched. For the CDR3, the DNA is TGCGCCAGCAGCCCTACGACAGGGTCTAGGAAGTCTGGAGCTTTCTTT. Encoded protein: CASSPTTGSRKSGAFF.

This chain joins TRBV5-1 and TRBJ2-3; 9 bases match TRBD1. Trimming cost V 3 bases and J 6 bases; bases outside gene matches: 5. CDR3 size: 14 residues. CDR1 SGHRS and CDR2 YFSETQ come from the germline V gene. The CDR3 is CASSSRTGVDTQYF. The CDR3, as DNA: TGCGCCAGCAGCTCACGGACAGGGGTGGATACGCAGTATTTT.

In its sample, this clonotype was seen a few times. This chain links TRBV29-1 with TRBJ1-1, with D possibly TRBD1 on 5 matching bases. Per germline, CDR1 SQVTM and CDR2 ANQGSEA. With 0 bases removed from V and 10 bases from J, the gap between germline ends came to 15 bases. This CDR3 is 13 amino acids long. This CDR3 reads CSVEDRVRKIAFF. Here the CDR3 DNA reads TGCAGCGTTGAAGACAGGGTACGGAAAATAGCTTTCTTT.

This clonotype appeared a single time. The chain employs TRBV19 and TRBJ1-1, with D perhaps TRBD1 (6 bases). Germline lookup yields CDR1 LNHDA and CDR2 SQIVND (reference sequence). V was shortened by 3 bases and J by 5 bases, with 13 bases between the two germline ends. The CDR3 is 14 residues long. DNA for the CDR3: TGTGCCAGTAGTATCGGGGGGCCAGGAACTGAAGCTTTCTTT. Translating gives CASSIGGPGTEAFF.